The T cell receptor beta chain under discussion was sequenced for a study of shared clonotypes between healthy human individuals. Study overall: Used for every donor were three CD4 naive, three CD4 memory, two CD8 naive and one CD8 memory plate. Whole-study findings and limits: Several donors held around 5% of naive CD4 clonotypes in common.

Donors included only healthy HIV-negative adults lacking recent acute infections or vaccinations. V was pared by 4 bases and J by 0 bases, with 6 bases between. The germline V gene encodes CDR1 WNHNN and CDR2 SYGVQD (reference sequence). The CDR3 has 14 residues. The data were produced by immunoSEQ multiplex PCR, yet TCRdb's version contains in-frame clones alone and is incomplete. The table lists roughly 2 million clones, approximately 95% of them singletons. Comment on this clone: Its target is not known.

This sequence joins TRBV10-1 and TRBJ2-2; D is undetermined. This TCR came from a young man in good health. What was sequenced was naive CD4+ T cells sorted from blood. Subset denoted: CD45RA+ positively selected. CDR3 bases: TGCGCCAGCAGTGCCCGGCCGAACACCGGGGAGCTGTTTTTT. Translation: CASSARPNTGELFF.